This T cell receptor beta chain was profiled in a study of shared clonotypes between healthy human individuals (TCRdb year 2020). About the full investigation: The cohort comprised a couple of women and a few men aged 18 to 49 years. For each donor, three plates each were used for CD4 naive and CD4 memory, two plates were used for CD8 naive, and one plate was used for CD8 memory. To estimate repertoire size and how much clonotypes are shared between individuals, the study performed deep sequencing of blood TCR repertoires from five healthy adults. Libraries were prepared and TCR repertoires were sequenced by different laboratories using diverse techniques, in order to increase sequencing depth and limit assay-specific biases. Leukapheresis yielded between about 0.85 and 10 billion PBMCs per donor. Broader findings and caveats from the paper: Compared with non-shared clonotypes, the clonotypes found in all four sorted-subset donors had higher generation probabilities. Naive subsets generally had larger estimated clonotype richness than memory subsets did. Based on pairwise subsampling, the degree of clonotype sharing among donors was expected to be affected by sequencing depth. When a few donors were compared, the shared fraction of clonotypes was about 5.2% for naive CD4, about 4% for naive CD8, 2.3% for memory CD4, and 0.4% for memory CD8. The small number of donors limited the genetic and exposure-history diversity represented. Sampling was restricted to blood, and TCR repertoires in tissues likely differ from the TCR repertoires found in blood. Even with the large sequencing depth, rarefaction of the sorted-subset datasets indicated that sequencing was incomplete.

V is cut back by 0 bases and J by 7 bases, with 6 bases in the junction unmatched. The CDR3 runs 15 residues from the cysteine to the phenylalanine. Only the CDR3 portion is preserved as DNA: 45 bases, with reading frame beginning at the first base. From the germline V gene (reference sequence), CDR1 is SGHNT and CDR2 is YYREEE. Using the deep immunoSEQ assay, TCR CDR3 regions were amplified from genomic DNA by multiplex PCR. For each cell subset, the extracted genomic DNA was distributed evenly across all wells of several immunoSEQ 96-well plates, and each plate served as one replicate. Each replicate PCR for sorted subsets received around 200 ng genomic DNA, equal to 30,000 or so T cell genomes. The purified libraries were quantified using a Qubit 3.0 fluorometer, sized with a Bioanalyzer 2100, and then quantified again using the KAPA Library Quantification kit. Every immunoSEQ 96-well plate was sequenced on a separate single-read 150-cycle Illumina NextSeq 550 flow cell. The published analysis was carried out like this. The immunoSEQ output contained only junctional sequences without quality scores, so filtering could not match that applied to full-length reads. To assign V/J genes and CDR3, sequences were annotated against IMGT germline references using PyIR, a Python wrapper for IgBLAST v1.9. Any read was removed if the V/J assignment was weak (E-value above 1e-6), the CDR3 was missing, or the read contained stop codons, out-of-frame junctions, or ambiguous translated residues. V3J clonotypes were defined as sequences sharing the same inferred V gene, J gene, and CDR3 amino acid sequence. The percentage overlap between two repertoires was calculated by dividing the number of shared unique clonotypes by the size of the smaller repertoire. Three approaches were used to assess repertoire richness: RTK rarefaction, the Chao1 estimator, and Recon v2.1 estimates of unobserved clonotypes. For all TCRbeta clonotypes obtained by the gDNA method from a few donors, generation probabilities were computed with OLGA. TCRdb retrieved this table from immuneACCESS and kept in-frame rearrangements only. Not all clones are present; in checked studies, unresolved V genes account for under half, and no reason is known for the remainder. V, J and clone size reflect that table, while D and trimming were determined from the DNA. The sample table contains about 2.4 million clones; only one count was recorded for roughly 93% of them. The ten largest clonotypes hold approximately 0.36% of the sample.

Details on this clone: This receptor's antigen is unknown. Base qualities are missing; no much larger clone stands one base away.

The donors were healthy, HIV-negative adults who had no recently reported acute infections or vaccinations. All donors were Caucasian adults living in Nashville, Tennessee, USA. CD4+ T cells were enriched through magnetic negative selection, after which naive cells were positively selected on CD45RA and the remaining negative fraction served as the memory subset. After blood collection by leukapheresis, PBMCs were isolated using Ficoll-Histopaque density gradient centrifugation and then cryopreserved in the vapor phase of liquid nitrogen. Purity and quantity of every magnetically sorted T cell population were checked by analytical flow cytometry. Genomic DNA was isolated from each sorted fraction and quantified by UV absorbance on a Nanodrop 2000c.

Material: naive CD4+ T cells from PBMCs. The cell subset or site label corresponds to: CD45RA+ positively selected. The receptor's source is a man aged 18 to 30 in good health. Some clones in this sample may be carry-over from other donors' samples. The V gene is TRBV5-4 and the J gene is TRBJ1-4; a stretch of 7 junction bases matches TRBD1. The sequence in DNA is TGTGCCAGCAGCTTGGGAGGGGGCGAGGTTGAAAAACTGTTTTTT. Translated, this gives CASSLGGGEVEKLFF. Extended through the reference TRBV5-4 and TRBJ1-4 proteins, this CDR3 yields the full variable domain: ETGVTQSPTHLIKTRGQQVTLRCSSQSGHNTVSWYQQALGQGPQFIFQYYREEENGRGNFPPRFSGLQFPNYSSELNVNALELDDSALYLCASSLGGGEVEKLFFGSGTQLSVL.